The present T cell receptor (beta chain) was sequenced within a study of blood T cells in healthy people across ages. As concerns this clonotype: Its target is unknown.

Germline V gives CDR1 DFQATT, CDR2 SNEGSKA (reference sequence). V lost 6 bases and J lost 0, with 18 bases in between. The CDR3 extends over 15 amino acids. Researchers isolated at least 7 million PBMCs per sample. Per sample, at least 5 micrograms of total RNA were extracted. Study results and limitations: More naive CD4+ cells and higher diversity were found in long-lived than in aged donors. A roughly linear fall in TCR beta diversity per million T cells was seen with increasing age.

Through a sample-barcoded 5' primer and a J-beta primer mix, a second PCR was run for roughly 7 to 11 cycles. Each CDR3 protein is one row after TCRdb ran MiXCR on the 5' RACE reads. The sample comprises about 1,400,000 distinct CDR3 sequences, around 59% of which are singletons, and over 6.5% rests with the top ten. Sequencing used blood. The chain carries TRBV20-1 and TRBJ2-7; a possible D gene is TRBD2 (5 bases). This clonotype was obtained from a man younger than 30 in good health. In nucleotides, the CDR3 is TGCAGTGCCACCCAGCCTTCGGGGAGCTCCTACGAGCAGTACTTC. Translation: CSATQPSGSSYEQYF.